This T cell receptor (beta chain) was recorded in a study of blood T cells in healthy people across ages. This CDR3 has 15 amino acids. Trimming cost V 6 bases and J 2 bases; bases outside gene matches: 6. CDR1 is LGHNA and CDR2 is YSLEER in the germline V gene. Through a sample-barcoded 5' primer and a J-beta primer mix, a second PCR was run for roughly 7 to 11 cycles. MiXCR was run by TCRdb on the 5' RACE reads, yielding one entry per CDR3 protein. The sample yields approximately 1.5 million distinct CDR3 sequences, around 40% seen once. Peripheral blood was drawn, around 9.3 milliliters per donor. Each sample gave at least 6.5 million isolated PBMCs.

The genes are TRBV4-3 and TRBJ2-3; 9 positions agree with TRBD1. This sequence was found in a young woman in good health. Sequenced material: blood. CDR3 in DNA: TGCGCCAGCAGTAACAGGGGGCAGGACACAGATACGCAGTATTTT. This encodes CASSNRGQDTDTQYF.